This T cell receptor (beta chain) was sequenced during a study of cytomegalovirus exposure and HLA in healthy donors. Vbeta (60) and Jbeta (13) primers were used in the PCR. In the study's own analysis: A follow-up analysis tallied 65 million to 80 million unique TCR beta chains, roughly 9.9 million shared. Method: immunoSEQ multiplex PCR; TCRdb's copy keeps in-frame clones and lacks some. V, J and clone size are taken as reported in that table, and D and trimming were inferred from the DNA itself. The profile shows about 150,000 clones, 70% to 80% of them singletons. In the case of this clone: Its antigen is undetermined.

V was clipped by 4 bases and J by 0 bases, with 9 bases between them. Looked up from germline, CDR1 is MNHEY and CDR2 is SMNVEV (reference sequence). The CDR3 is made up of 14 amino acids. Overall study findings and caveats: Most TCR sequences were uncommon, yet certain public TCRs appeared in many donors. Previously analyzed data showed that most TCR beta V segments were productive at a frequency of about 90% or about 30%. In a later analysis, TCR association rates varied by HLA locus: DRB1 most, HLA-C fewest.

Sequencing was done on a sample of PBMCs. The chain employs TRBV27 and TRBJ1-1, with D uncertain. The clonotype was recovered from a woman aged 40 to 50 in good health and CMV-seronegative. Here the CDR3 DNA reads TGTGCCAGCAGTTCCGGACTGATGAACACTGAAGCTTTCTTT. It codes for CASSSGLMNTEAFF.